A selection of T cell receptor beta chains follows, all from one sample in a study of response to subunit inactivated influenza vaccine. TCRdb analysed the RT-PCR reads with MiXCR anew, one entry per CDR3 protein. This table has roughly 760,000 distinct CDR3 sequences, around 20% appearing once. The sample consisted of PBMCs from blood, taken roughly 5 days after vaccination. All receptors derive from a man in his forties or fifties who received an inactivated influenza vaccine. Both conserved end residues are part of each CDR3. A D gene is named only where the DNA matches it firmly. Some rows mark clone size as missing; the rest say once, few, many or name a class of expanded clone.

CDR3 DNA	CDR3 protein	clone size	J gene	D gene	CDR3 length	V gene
TGTGCCAGCCACATACAGGCACCCTCGACTGAAGCTTTCTTT	CASHIQAPSTEAFF	-	TRBJ1-1	-	14	TRBV7-8
TGTGCCAGCAGTTTCGTACTAGCCGATTCCTACGAGCAGTACTTC	CASSFVLADSYEQYF	many	TRBJ2-7	-	15	TRBV12-3/TRBV12-4
TGCGCCAGCAGCCAAGGATCTAGGCTAGCGACAGATACGCAGTATTTT	CASSQGSRLATDTQYF	-	TRBJ2-3	-	16	TRBV5-1
TGCAGTGCCGGATTCCGGGAAGGACAGGGACGAATCATTCAGTACTTC	CSAGFREGQGRIIQYF	-	TRBJ2-4	TRBD1	16	TRBV20-1
TGCAGCGTTGTTCAGCCGGCGTCGGAGACCGGCTCTGGAAACACCATATATTTT	CSVVQPASETGSGNTIYF	few	TRBJ1-3	-	18	TRBV29-1
TGTGCCAGCAGCTTGGAGCATTCCAATGAGCAGTTCTTC	CASSLEHSNEQFF	-	TRBJ2-1	-	13	TRBV5-6
TGTGCCAGCAGCTTATCCAGACCGTCGGGTGAGCAGTTCTTC	CASSLSRPSGEQFF	-	TRBJ2-1	-	14	TRBV7-2
TGTGCCAGCACTAGGGTTTCTGGCAATGAGCAGTTCTTC	CASTRVSGNEQFF	few	TRBJ2-1	-	13	TRBV28
TGTGCCAGCAGCGGACAGGGGGCAAGCGAGCAGTACTTC	CASSGQGASEQYF	many	TRBJ2-7	TRBD1	13	TRBV12-3/TRBV12-4
TGTGCCAGCAGCACACAGGGGGAGAGGTACGAGCAGTACTTC	CASSTQGERYEQYF	few	TRBJ2-7	TRBD1	14	TRBV7-9
TGCGCCAGCAGCCAAGATACGGCGGGATCGTTGAGTGTTGAGCAGTTCTTC	CASSQDTAGSLSVEQFF	-	TRBJ2-1	-	17	TRBV4-3
TGTGCCAGCAGTCCATTAGACAGGACCTATGGCTACACCTTC	CASSPLDRTYGYTF	few	TRBJ1-2	-	14	TRBV27
TGTGCCAGCAGCGCCCGACAGGGCCTATCGGAGACCCAGTACTTC	CASSARQGLSETQYF	few	TRBJ2-5	TRBD1	15	TRBV9
TGTGCCAGCAGTTGGGGGGGTACGGACACTGAAGCTTTCTTT	CASSWGGTDTEAFF	-	TRBJ1-1	-	14	TRBV7-9
TGCAGTGCCAGGACAGCGAGGAACACCATATATTTT	CSARTARNTIYF	few	TRBJ1-3	-	12	TRBV20-1